This record concerns one T cell receptor (beta chain) sequence. Unique molecular identifiers were used in preparing the TCRbeta library. TCRdb reprocessed the PCR reads with MiXCR, giving one entry per CDR3 protein. The sample consists of about 600,000 distinct CDR3 sequences, roughly a tenth of them appearing once. This sample stems from a study of T-cell reconstitution after alpha-beta-depleted transplantation in children. The sequences come from PBMCs from the stem cell graft donor, collected from the stem cell graft. This TCR came from a human donor who donated a stem cell graft to a child with acute myeloid leukemia.

CDR3 bases: TGTGCCAGCAGTTACGGGTGGACTAGGGAGTACGAGCAGTACTTC. It codes for CASSYGWTREYEQYF. The rearrangement links TRBV6-2 or TRBV6-3 to TRBJ2-7; TRBD2 agrees at 7 bases. Trimming removed 2 bases from V and 4 bases from J; junction bases left unmatched: 8. Germline CDR1 is MNHEY and CDR2 is SVGEGT. This CDR3 has 15 amino acids.